This TCR beta chain is from a study of regulatory T cells in long-lasting Graves disease. The wider study: More than 5 years of antithyroid drugs with positive TSH receptor antibodies defined persistent Graves' disease.

Both iRepertoire HTBI primers and Arm-PCR of CDR3 regions were used to build the TCR beta libraries. TCRdb re-called the multiplex PCR reads with MiXCR, one entry per CDR3 protein. The table has a few hundred thousand distinct CDR3 sequences, around a fifth seen once. Documented time point: persistent/refractory GD, antithyroid drugs over 5 years with positive TRAb. PBMC-extracted RNA yielded the TCR library. General study points: Limited sample numbers may have lowered accuracy. Relative to new patients (around 1,000), persistent patients exhibited greater sharing of public clonotypes (around 2,700). When disease was persistent, TRBV28, TRBJ1-2 and TRBJ2-5 were the favored segments.

This CDR3 region has 12 residues. With 5 bases removed from V and 8 bases from J, the gap between germline ends came to 12 bases. Germline loops: CDR1 LGHNA, CDR2 YSLEER. This clonotype was recorded a few times. Its target is unknown. This chain uses TRBV4-3 with TRBJ1-1, with D perhaps matching TRBD1 (6 bases). This TCR derives from a female donor with Graves disease. Sample: peripheral blood mononuclear cells (PBMCs), taken when the disease was refractory, from a patient treated with antithyroid drugs. CDR3 loop: CASSAAGTEAFF. The CDR3 nucleotides are TGCGCCAGCAGCGCTGCCGGGACAGAAGCTTTCTTT.